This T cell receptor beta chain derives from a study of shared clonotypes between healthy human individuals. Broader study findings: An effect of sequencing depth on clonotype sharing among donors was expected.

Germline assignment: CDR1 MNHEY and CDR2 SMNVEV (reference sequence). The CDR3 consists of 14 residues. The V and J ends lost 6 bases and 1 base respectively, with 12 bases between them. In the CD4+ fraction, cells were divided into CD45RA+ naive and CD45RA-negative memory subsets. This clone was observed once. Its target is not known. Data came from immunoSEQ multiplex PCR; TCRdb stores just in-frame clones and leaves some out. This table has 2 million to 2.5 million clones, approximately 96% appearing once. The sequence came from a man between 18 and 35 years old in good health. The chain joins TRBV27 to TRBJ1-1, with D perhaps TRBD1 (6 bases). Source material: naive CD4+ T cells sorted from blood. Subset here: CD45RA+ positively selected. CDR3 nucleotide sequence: TGTGCCAGCAGCCCCACAGGGCCGAACACTGAAGCTTTCTTT. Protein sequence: CASSPTGPNTEAFF.